These T cell receptor beta chains were read from a single sample in a study of OX40 agonist ivuxolimab in advanced cancers. The repertoire was sequenced with immunoSEQ multiplex PCR; TCRdb's copy has only in-frame clones and lacks some. The sample carries about 58,000 clones, approximately 81% recorded once. This specimen consisted of CD4+ or CD8+ T cells sorted from blood, obtained in a trial of the OX40 agonist ivuxolimab. All receptors derive from an adult with an advanced solid tumor such as melanoma, head and neck, liver or kidney cancer. Each CDR3 is given with its conserved first and last residue. Fields, in order: D gene, V gene, J gene, clone size, CDR3 DNA, CDR3 protein. The D gene is left open where the match is weak. Clone size is stated in some rows and not others, as once, few, many or a class when expanded.

>TRBD2|TRBV2|TRBJ2-1|-
TGTGCCAGCAGGGTAACTAGCGGGGGATACAATGAGCAGTTCTTC
CASRVTSGGYNEQFF
>-|TRBV6-6|TRBJ1-2|few
TGTGCCAGCAGTTACTCGAACGATTTCTATGGCTACACCTTC
CASSYSNDFYGYTF
>-|TRBV7-9|TRBJ1-1|-
TGTGCCAGCAGCTTAGGGGAGGGGAACACTGAAGCTTTCTTT
CASSLGEGNTEAFF
>-|TRBV6-5|TRBJ1-2|-
TGTGCCAGCGGTTTTGGGTACTATGGCTACACCTTC
CASGFGYYGYTF
>-|TRBV5-4|TRBJ2-1|-
TGTGCCAGCAAAGCGGGTGGTCCATACAATGAGCAGTTCTTC
CASKAGGPYNEQFF
>TRBD2|TRBV4-1|TRBJ2-1|once
TGCGCCAGCAGCCTGTGGGGCCTAGCGGGGCCCCTTCTGTTCTTC
CASSLWGLAGPLLFF
>-|TRBV5-1|TRBJ2-7|-
TGCGCCAGCAGCTTGGCAGGTCCCTACGAGCAGTACTTC
CASSLAGPYEQYF
>-|TRBV2|TRBJ1-1|few
TGTGCCAGCAGTCTCGCAACATCCAACACTGAAGCTTTCTTT
CASSLATSNTEAFF
>-|TRBV19|TRBJ1-1|-
TGTGCCAGTCCCCTTTCGGCGCAGGAGAACACTGAAGCTTTCTTT
CASPLSAQENTEAFF
>TRBD2|TRBV19|TRBJ2-2|many
TGTGCCAGTTCTTCCTTAGCGGGAGGGCCCTCCGGGGAGCTGTTTTTT
CASSSLAGGPSGELFF
>-|TRBV4-1|TRBJ1-3|-
TGCGCCAGCAGCCAAGGGTCTAAGATTACTGGAAACACCATATATTTT
CASSQGSKITGNTIYF
>-|TRBV4-2|TRBJ2-7|-
TGTGCCAGCAGCCAAGATATTTACGAGCAGTACTTC
CASSQDIYEQYF
>TRBD2|TRBV11-2|TRBJ2-3|-
TGTGCCAGCAGCTTAGCCCCTAGCGGGAGCTGGGCGCAGTATTTT
CASSLAPSGSWAQYF
>-|TRBV5-1|TRBJ2-7|few
TGCGCCAGCAGCCCGGTCCCTCTAGGATTAAGCTCCTACGAGCAGTACTTC
CASSPVPLGLSSYEQYF
>-|TRBV2|TRBJ1-5|few
TGTGCCAGCAGTGAGCCCGGGCCCCAGCATTTT
CASSEPGPQHF
>TRBD1|TRBV5-1|TRBJ2-5|-
TGCGCCAGCAGCTTGCCGACGACAGGGGCAGAGACCCAGTACTTC
CASSLPTTGAETQYF
>TRBD1|TRBV7-2|TRBJ1-2|-
TGTGCCAGCAGCTTAGCGAGGACAGGGCGAAATGGCTACACCTTC
CASSLARTGRNGYTF
>-|TRBV6-1|TRBJ2-1|-
TGTGCCAGCAGTGACCTAGTCTCTGTCTTCGACTACAATGAGCAGTTCTTC
CASSDLVSVFDYNEQFF
>-|TRBV7-9|TRBJ2-3|once
TGTGCCAGCAGCACGGGACTCACCCGGGGTAGCACAGATACGCAGTATTTT
CASSTGLTRGSTDTQYF
>-|TRBV7-9|TRBJ2-3|-
TGTGCCAGCGGTGGGGCGAACACAGATACGCAGTATTTT
CASGGANTDTQYF
>-|TRBV7-2|TRBJ1-5|-
TGTGCCAGCAACCCCCAGCAAAATAGCAATCAGCCCCAGCATTTT
CASNPQQNSNQPQHF
>-|TRBV2|TRBJ1-4|-
TGTGCCAGCAGTTCTCCGGGTGAAAAACTGTTTTTT
CASSSPGEKLFF
>TRBD2|TRBV30|TRBJ2-3|-
TGTGCCTGGAATATAGCGGGGCCAAGGGTGGCGCAGTATTTT
CAWNIAGPRVAQYF
>-|TRBV14|TRBJ1-1|-
TGTGCCAGCAGCCAAGGGACTTCGCACACTGAAGCTTTCTTT
CASSQGTSHTEAFF
>-|TRBV7-6|TRBJ2-7|-
TGTGCCAGCAGCTTCGATGGGTACGAGCAGTACTTC
CASSFDGYEQYF
>-|TRBV29-1|TRBJ1-2|-
TGCAGCGTGGGGACAAGTCAGTCTAACTATGGCTACACCTTC
CSVGTSQSNYGYTF
>TRBD1|TRBV5-5|TRBJ1-2|-
TGTGCCAGCAGCTTGGATCCGCAGGGGGCAACTGGCTACACCTTC
CASSLDPQGATGYTF
>-|TRBV7-9|TRBJ1-6|few
TGTGCCAGCAGCTCCGACGTTGAGGGCGGGTTAGTCTCACCCCTCCACTTT
CASSSDVEGGLVSPLHF
>-|TRBV5-6|TRBJ2-5|-
TGTGCCAGCACTAACGCGGAGACCCAGTACTTC
CASTNAETQYF